This T cell receptor (beta chain) was sequenced in a study of lymphopenia after photon versus proton radiotherapy. The study's findings and limits: After the lymphocyte nadir, photon-treated repertoires showed oligoclonal expansion, especially of CD8+ Temra cells. Proton therapy kept repertoires fairly stable, unlike photons, which gained effector/memory cells. Only patients who died were analyzed for survival; proton advantage is unproven.

This CDR3 comprises 16 residues. V was pared by 0 bases and J by 7 bases, with 16 bases between. Germline assignment: CDR1 MGHRA and CDR2 YSYEKL. Sequenced by immunoSEQ multiplex PCR; TCRdb stores in-frame clones only, minus some. The sample carries fewer than 9,500 clones, more than 65% recorded once. Of note for this clone: Its antigen is as yet unknown.

This rearrangement joins TRBV4-1 to TRBJ1-5, with D unclear. The origin of this receptor is a man younger than 45 with gastric cancer. The specimen was peripheral blood, collected from a patient treated with photon-based radiotherapy. CDR3 amino acids: CASSQEAQTSGQPQHF. In nucleotides, the CDR3 is TGCGCCAGCAGCCAAGAGGCACAAACCTCGGGCCAGCCCCAGCATTTT.